The following is a T cell receptor (beta chain) sequence with its context. The antigen is not known. The repertoire was sequenced with immunoSEQ multiplex PCR; TCRdb's copy has only in-frame clones and lacks some. Of some 70,000 clones in the sample, just under 95% were seen once. The sample comes from a study of graft-versus-host responses after intestinal transplantation. Overall study: Each transplant was multivisceral, liver-intestinal, or isolated intestinal. The recipients all started with anti-thymocyte globulin induction and then took tacrolimus and steroids for roughly 3 years.

General observations from the study: The recipient marrow held GvH clones, and some of them showed up first in ileum or blood.

The specimen comprised bone marrow, sampled nearly 750 days after intestinal transplantation. This receptor was obtained from a human patient who received an intestinal transplant, so some T cells may come from the graft donor.

The CDR3 bases are TGTGCCAGCAGCGTACAGGGAGGGGAGACCCAGTACTTC. It specifies CASSVQGGETQYF. The J gene is TRBJ2-5, the V gene TRBV9, with 7 bases that match TRBD2. The CDR3 is 13 amino acids. Germline CDR1 reads SGDLS; CDR2 reads YYNGEE. With V trimmed by 1 base and J by 5 bases, 2 bases remained unmatched.